The source of this TCR beta chain is a study of T-cell reconstitution after alpha-beta-depleted transplantation in children. This clonotype was seen at least ten times. Its antigen is still unknown. The CDR3 is made up of 14 amino acids. Trimming removed 0 bases from V and 7 bases from J, with 12 bases in between. Germline CDR1 reads ENHRY; CDR2 reads SYGVKD. This sample's TCRbeta library carried unique molecular identifier barcodes. TCRdb reprocessed the PCR reads with MiXCR, giving one entry per CDR3 protein. The sample has about 300,000 distinct CDR3 sequences; roughly 7.8% are singletons. Study results and caveats: Surviving recipient T cells and intrathymic progenitors accounted for some patients' high TCRbeta diversity at day 60. Diversity and T-cell counts at one year after transplant derived mostly from new T cells. The study reportedly traced alpha-beta T cells about two months after transplant to several hundred expanded graft clones.

The receptor was isolated from a female patient aged 2-15 years who had a stem cell transplant for Fanconi anemia, so the T cells may come from the graft donor. This material consisted of peripheral blood, taken 360 days after TCRalphabeta/CD19-depleted stem cell transplant. The rearrangement joins TRBV10-3 to TRBJ1-1; perhaps TRBD1 as D (6 bases). In DNA form, the CDR3 reads TGTGCCATCAGTGAGTCCGGGCAGGGGAATGAAGCTTTCTTT. Its translation is CAISESGQGNEAFF.